This T cell receptor beta chain appears in the sequencing data of a study of OX40 agonist ivuxolimab in advanced cancers. Study summary: Roughly two fifths of patients had received prior checkpoint inhibitor therapy. Regarding the study as a whole: Low levels of normalized T-cell clonal expansion also appeared in some nonresponders. There was clonal expansion of CD4+ and CD8+ blood T cells by week 6 at 0.1 to 3.0 mg/kg.

Note on this clone: Its antigen is undetermined.

Sequencing used immunoSEQ multiplex PCR; TCRdb keeps in-frame clones, though not all of them. This table holds about 82,000 clones, around 88% found once. After removal of 4 bases from V and 6 bases from J, the junction contained 10 bases not matched to a gene. The CDR3 sequence is 15 residues long. Germline CDR1 MNHNS, CDR2 SASEGT. The J gene is TRBJ1-1, the V gene TRBV6-1, with TRBD1 matching 8 bases. The specimen was CD4+ or CD8+ T cells sorted from blood, collected in a trial of the OX40 agonist ivuxolimab. This TCR came from an adult with an advanced solid tumor such as melanoma, head and neck, liver or kidney cancer. CDR3 coding DNA: TGTGCCAGCAGTGGCGGGACAGGCCTCCGTGCTGAAGCTTTCTTT. Translation gives CASSGGTGLRAEAFF.